These 30 T cell receptor beta chains came from one sample sequenced in a study of beta chain features in type 1 diabetes. The authors reverse transcribed all of the isolated RNA, so sequencing captured expressed TCRB transcripts. Measured with immunoSEQ multiplex PCR; TCRdb has only the in-frame clones, and not every one. This table holds 450,000 to 550,000 clones, roughly 30% found once. Sequences were obtained from naive CD4+ T cells from blood. The receptors were sampled from a man younger than 30 in good health.

This clone was seen a handful of times. The chain uses TRBV4-3 and TRBJ2-7; 7 bases map to TRBD2. With V trimmed by 4 bases and J by 2 bases, 17 bases remained unmatched. Germline CDR1 LGHNA, CDR2 YSLEER. The CDR3 has 18 residues. The CDR3 loop is CASSRQPTSGGLTYEQYF. CDR3 nucleotide sequence: TGCGCCAGCAGCCGCCAACCTACGTCGGGAGGACTCACCTACGAGCAGTACTTC.

This clone was counted only a few times. The V and J genes are TRBV30 and TRBJ2-3; the D gene is possibly TRBD2 (5 bases). From germline, CDR1 is GTSNPN and CDR2 SVGIG (reference sequence). The CDR3 runs 13 residues. The V end was cut by 2 bases, the J end by 8 bases, with 14 bases between. CDR3 DNA sequence: TGTGCCTGGAGTCTTTCAGGAGGTGGTACGCAGTATTTT. Its protein is CAWSLSGGGTQYF.

The chain employs TRBV6-1 and TRBJ2-3, with D hard to call. The V gene's germline CDR1 is MNHNS and CDR2 SASEGT. Trimming removed 7 bases from V and 6 bases from J, with 11 bases in between. This CDR3 comprises 12 residues. CDR3: CASKGPRDTQYF. CDR3 nucleotide sequence: TGTGCCAGCAAGGGTCCGAGGGATACGCAGTATTTT.

This clone was seen more than once but under ten times. The rearrangement links TRBV4-1 to TRBJ2-7; D is possibly TRBD2 (5 bases). CDR3 length: 15 amino acids. The V end lost 4 bases, the J end lost 2 bases, and 15 bases lay between the germline ends. Looked up from germline, CDR1 is MGHRA and CDR2 is YSYEKL. As DNA, the CDR3 is TGCGCCAGCAGCCCCCAAGGAGGTAGGCCCTACGAGCAGTACTTC. It yields the protein CASSPQGGRPYEQYF.

This clone was counted a few times. The J gene is TRBJ2-1, the V gene TRBV5-1; possibly TRBD1 or TRBD2 for D (5 bases each). The CDR3 is made up of 14 amino acids. Germline V gene lookup returns CDR1 SGHRS and CDR2 YFSETQ. The germline V and J ends were trimmed by 4 bases and 6 bases, with 14 bases remaining between them. The CDR3 DNA follows: TGCGCCAGCAGCGCCGGGACGAGCCCCAATGAGCAGTTCTTC. Translating it yields CASSAGTSPNEQFF.

This clone turned up a few times. V gene TRBV7-9 combines with J gene TRBJ2-1; the match to TRBD1 covers 7 bases. Trimming cost V 4 bases and J 6 bases; bases outside gene matches: 6. Germline values: CDR1 SEHNR, CDR2 FQNEAQ (reference sequence). This CDR3 is 14 amino acids long. CDR3 sequence: CASSSSRDSNEQFF. The CDR3 DNA follows: TGTGCCAGCAGCTCGTCCCGGGACAGCAATGAGCAGTTCTTC.

The chain is built from TRBV29-1 and TRBJ2-7, with a possible D match to TRBD2 (5 bases). The CDR3 covers 14 residues. Germline CDR1 and CDR2: SQVTM and ANQGSEA. Between the trimmed V and J ends, which lost 4 bases and 0 bases, there was a span of 13 bases. The CDR3: CSVAISAGSYEQYF. In DNA, the CDR3 is TGCAGCGTTGCTATCAGCGCGGGCTCCTACGAGCAGTACTTC.

This clone was counted between two and nine times. Within the sample, other DNA sequences also encode this same CDR3. V is TRBV30 and J is TRBJ2-7; no firm D call. This CDR3 comprises 11 residues. Germline CDR1 is GTSNPN and CDR2 is SVGIG (reference sequence). Trimming cost V 0 bases and J 4 bases, with 4 bases left between them. CDR3: CAWSVGYEQYF. CDR3 nucleotide sequence: TGTGCCTGGAGTGTTGGGTACGAGCAGTACTTC.

CDR3 region: CASRTNEKLFF. The DNA of the CDR3 is TGTGCCAGCAGGACTAATGAAAAACTGTTTTTT. V gene TRBV6-6 combines with J gene TRBJ1-4; D gene unclear. Germline CDR1 is MNHNY and CDR2 is SVGAGI (reference sequence). With 6 bases removed from V and 2 bases from J, the gap between germline ends came to 1 base. The CDR3 extends over 11 amino acids.

This clone appeared a few times. The genes are TRBV4-2 and TRBJ2-1; TRBD2 is a possible D gene (6 bases). CDR1 is LGHNA and CDR2 is YNFKEQ in the germline V gene. Trimming cost V 1 base and J 5 bases, with 12 bases left between them. There are 15 residues in the CDR3. The CDR3: CASSQAEGGHNEQFF. The CDR3 nucleotides are TGTGCCAGCAGCCAAGCTGAAGGAGGGCACAATGAGCAGTTCTTC.

Note on this clone: Additional DNA sequences in this sample encode the identical CDR3. V usage is TRBV5-1 and J usage is TRBJ2-1; no clear D. Trimming took 0 bases from V and 0 from J, leaving 7 bases between them. From germline, CDR1 is SGHRS and CDR2 YFSETQ. The CDR3 runs 15 residues. This CDR3 is CASSLEGNSYNEQFF. In DNA, the CDR3 is TGCGCCAGCAGCTTGGAGGGTAACTCCTACAATGAGCAGTTCTTC.

About this clone: The same CDR3 arises from other DNA sequences in this sample as well. The rearrangement links TRBV7-3 to TRBJ2-3; the D is unclear. Trimming removed 5 bases at V and 2 bases at J, with 14 bases between. Germline V gives CDR1 SGHTA, CDR2 FQGTGA. This CDR3 has 15 residues. The chain's CDR3 is CASSPRGGSTDTQYF. The CDR3 bases are TGTGCCAGCAGCCCTCGTGGCGGATCCACAGATACGCAGTATTTT.

In its sample, this clone was seen a few times. V gene TRBV29-1 combines with J gene TRBJ2-7; D is uncertain. Germline assignment: CDR1 SQVTM and CDR2 ANQGSEA. The CDR3 length is 13 residues. V was clipped by 4 bases and J by 2 bases, with 12 bases between them. CDR3 amino acids: CSVVTTLTYEQYF. For the CDR3, the DNA is TGCAGCGTTGTAACCACTCTGACCTACGAGCAGTACTTC.

CDR3 coding DNA: TGTGCCTGGAACCGGCAGAACACTGAAGCTTTCTTT. Translation: CAWNRQNTEAFF. The V gene is TRBV30, the J gene TRBJ1-1; D unclear. The CDR3 has 12 residues. Trimming took off 4 bases at V and 1 base at J, with 7 bases between the two ends. CDR1 is GTSNPN, CDR2 SVGIG, per germline (reference sequence).

J is TRBJ2-1 and V is TRBV15, with 8 bases identical to TRBD2. The ends lost 1 base at V and 2 bases at J; junction bases unmatched: 1. The CDR3 totals 15 residues. Germline-derived CDR1 and CDR2 are LNHNV and YYDKDF (reference sequence). CDR3: CATSRGREAYNEQFF. The CDR3 bases are TGTGCCACCAGCAGAGGGCGGGAGGCCTACAATGAGCAGTTCTTC.

J is TRBJ2-3 and V is TRBV11-3, with D unclear. The germline V and J ends were trimmed by 2 bases and 4 bases, with 4 bases remaining between them. CDR3 length equals 12 residues. CDR1 SGHNT and CDR2 YENEEA come from the germline V gene. In DNA form, the CDR3 reads TGTGCCAGCAGCTTATACGCAGATACGCAGTATTTT. Protein: CASSLYADTQYF.

This clone was picked up a small number of times. The chain joins TRBV9 to TRBJ2-5; maybe TRBD2 (6 bases). The CDR3 consists of 15 residues. Trimming removed 1 base from V and 5 bases from J, with 15 bases in between. In germline, CDR1 is SGDLS, CDR2 YYNGEE. The CDR3 spells CASSVTTTGGETQYF. In nucleotides, the CDR3 is TGTGCCAGCAGCGTAACCACGACCGGAGGGGAGACCCAGTACTTC. Full variable domain (missing parts from reference TRBV9 and TRBJ2-5): DSGVTQTPKHLITATGQRVTLRCSPRSGDLSVYWYQQSLDQGLQFLIQYYNGEERAKGNILERFSAQQFPDLHSELNLSSLELGDSALYFCASSVTTTGGETQYFGPGTRLLVL.

The chain carries TRBV2 and TRBJ2-1; D remains ambiguous. The CDR3 covers 15 residues. V dropped 10 bases and J dropped 8 bases, with 24 bases sitting between them. The germline CDR1 and CDR2 sequences are SNHLY and FYNNEI. The CDR3 here is CATSGPAHLFHEQFF. The CDR3 DNA is TGTGCCACCTCTGGACCAGCTCACTTGTTCCATGAGCAGTTCTTC. Full variable domain (rest looked up from reference TRBV2 and TRBJ2-1): EPEVTQTPSHQVTQMGQEVILRCVPISNHLYFYWYRQILGQKVEFLVSFYNNEISEKSEIFDDQFSVERPDGSNFTLKIRSTKLEDSAMYFCATSGPAHLFHEQFFGPGTRLTVL.

This chain links TRBV13 with TRBJ2-3; TRBD1 matches at 7 bases. Germline assignment: CDR1 PRHDT and CDR2 FYEKMQ (reference sequence). The CDR3 consists of 16 residues. V was clipped by 5 bases and J by 0 bases; unmatched bases: 8. This chain's CDR3 is CASSPWTGSSTDTQYF. The CDR3 DNA reads TGTGCCAGCAGCCCCTGGACAGGATCTAGCACAGATACGCAGTATTTT.

The sample holds a few counts of this clone. The rearrangement links TRBV7-2 to TRBJ2-3; D possibly corresponds to TRBD2 (6 bases). The ends were cut back, 5 bases at V and 0 bases at J, with 15 bases in the middle. Germline-derived CDR1 and CDR2 are SGHTA and FQGNSA. CDR3 length: 16 amino acids. The CDR3 region is CASSLGGVVSTDTQYF. CDR3 nucleotides: TGTGCCAGCAGCCTCGGCGGGGTAGTCAGCACAGATACGCAGTATTTT.

The rearrangement joins TRBV30 to TRBJ1-5; D uncertain. With 1 base removed from V and 1 base from J, the gap between germline ends came to 8 bases. The length of the CDR3 is 14 residues. Germline CDR1 reads GTSNPN; CDR2 reads SVGIG (reference sequence). DNA for the CDR3: TGTGCCTGGAGTGCAGGAGTGAGCAATCAGCCCCAGCATTTT. Its protein is CAWSAGVSNQPQHF.

About this clone itself: Other DNA sequences in this sample translate to the same CDR3. V gene TRBV9 combines with J gene TRBJ2-3, with TRBD2 matching over 11 bases. The ends lost 0 bases at V and 6 bases at J; junction bases unmatched: 3. The CDR3 sequence is 15 residues long. Germline-derived CDR1 and CDR2 are SGDLS and YYNGEE. CDR3 DNA: TGTGCCAGCAGCGTAGGATTAGCGGGAGGGGATACGCAGTATTTT. Protein sequence: CASSVGLAGGDTQYF. The entire variable domain, with the rest obtained from reference TRBV9 and TRBJ2-3, is as follows: DSGVTQTPKHLITATGQRVTLRCSPRSGDLSVYWYQQSLDQGLQFLIQYYNGEERAKGNILERFSAQQFPDLHSELNLSSLELGDSALYFCASSVGLAGGDTQYFGPGTRLTVL.

This clone has a handful of counts. The chain employs TRBV29-1 and TRBJ2-6, with D tentatively TRBD2 (6 bases). V was clipped by 7 bases and J by 0 bases, with 10 bases between them. Germline-derived CDR1 and CDR2 are SQVTM and ANQGSEA. This CDR3 is 14 amino acids long. The CDR3 DNA sequence: TGCAGCGGCTTCGGGGGCTCTGGGGCCAACGTCCTGACTTTC. Translated: CSGFGGSGANVLTF.

The table lists this clone with a few counts. This chain connects TRBV7-9 to TRBJ2-1; 7 nucleotides align to TRBD1. From germline, CDR1 is SEHNR and CDR2 FQNEAQ (reference sequence). V trimming: 5 bases; J trimming: 5 bases; junction bases outside the gene matches: 9. CDR3 size: 15 residues. The CDR3 sequence is CASSPSTGDDNEQFF. CDR3 DNA: TGTGCCAGCAGCCCTTCCACAGGGGACGACAATGAGCAGTTCTTC.

The chain joins TRBV30 to TRBJ1-4, with TRBD1 identical over 9 bases. The junction had 12 bases not matched to a gene; V was cut back by 8 bases and J by 5 bases. Per germline, CDR1 GTSNPN and CDR2 SVGIG (reference sequence). The CDR3 is 15 residues long. CDR3 in DNA: TGTGCCGGTACTGGGGACGGACAGGGGAATGAAAAACTGTTTTTT. Its protein is CAGTGDGQGNEKLFF. The whole variable domain, filled in from reference TRBV30 and TRBJ1-4, reads SQTIHQWPATLVQPVGSPLSLECTVEGTSNPNLYWYRQAAGRGLQLLFYSVGIGQISSEVPQNLSASRPQDRQFILSSKKLLLSDSGFYLCAGTGDGQGNEKLFFGSGTQLSVL.

V is TRBV30 and J is TRBJ2-6; D may be TRBD1 (5 bases). V was clipped by 2 bases and J by 8 bases, with 13 bases between them. Germline CDR1 reads GTSNPN; CDR2 reads SVGIG (reference sequence). CDR3 size: 14 residues. This CDR3 is CAWSYRRTSNVLTF. CDR3 DNA: TGTGCCTGGAGTTATAGACGGACATCCAACGTCCTGACTTTC.

This clone has a handful of counts. V is TRBV6-5 and J is TRBJ2-5; no clear D gene. Trimming stripped 6 bases from V and 5 bases from J, with 19 bases between. Per the germline V gene, CDR1 is MNHEY and CDR2 is SVGAGI. The CDR3 covers 15 residues. The chain's CDR3 is CASSHHSKGRETQYF. In nucleotides, the CDR3 is TGTGCCAGCAGCCACCACTCAAAGGGCCGGGAGACCCAGTACTTC.

This chain uses TRBV18 with TRBJ2-3; D might be TRBD2 (5 bases). Germline V lookup: CDR1 KGHSH, CDR2 LQKENI. Trimming pared 4 bases from V and 3 bases from J, leaving 11 bases between. The CDR3 length is 14 residues. The CDR3 nucleotides are TGTGCCAGCTCACGGTCGGGGTCGACAGATACGCAGTATTTT. Protein: CASSRSGSTDTQYF.

This clone was detected only a few times. Other nucleotide sequences from this sample produce the same CDR3. The J gene is TRBJ2-1, the V gene TRBV29-1; TRBD1 is a possible D gene (5 bases). The length of the CDR3 is 10 residues. V dropped 4 bases and J dropped 7 bases, with 5 bases sitting between them. Germline loops: CDR1 SQVTM, CDR2 ANQGSEA. CDR3 residues: CSVGQNEQFF. The CDR3 region has the DNA TGCAGCGTTGGACAGAATGAGCAGTTCTTC.

This chain joins TRBV29-1 and TRBJ2-1, with 8 bases matching TRBD2. Germline lookup yields CDR1 SQVTM and CDR2 ANQGSEA. Germline trimming cut 3 bases from V and 0 bases from J; bases unmatched to any gene: 4. The CDR3 has 15 amino acids. This CDR3 reads CSVDWLAGSYNEQFF. CDR3 nucleotide sequence: TGCAGCGTTGACTGGCTAGCGGGCTCCTACAATGAGCAGTTCTTC.